These T cell receptor beta chains were read from a single sample in a study of persistence of HIV-infected CD4 T cells. The method was immunoSEQ multiplex PCR; TCRdb's version includes in-frame clones alone and lacks a portion of them. Of approximately 36,000 clones listed, approximately 81% are singletons. These receptors have no known antigen. Sequencing used cultured CD4+ T cells from PBMCs, obtained from a patient who received antiretroviral therapy. Receptors originate from an adult with HIV. The donor label of this sample is uncertain. CDR3s include the opening cysteine and the closing phenylalanine or tryptophan. Fields, in order: V gene, D gene, J gene, clone size, CDR3 DNA, CDR3 protein. D genes are given only for firm matches. Clone size is given for some rows only: seen once, a few or many times, or a class if the clone is expanded.

V gene: TRBV28; D gene: .; J gene: TRBJ1-5; clone size: .; CDR3 DNA: TGTGCCAGCAGTTTAACCCAGCCCCAGCATTTT; CDR3 protein: CASSLTQPQHF
V gene: TRBV7-9; D gene: .; J gene: TRBJ2-5; clone size: few; CDR3 DNA: TGTGCCAGCAGCCCCAAAGAGACCCAGTACTTC; CDR3 protein: CASSPKETQYF
V gene: TRBV7-8; D gene: TRBD1; J gene: TRBJ2-7; clone size: .; CDR3 DNA: TGTGCCAGCAGCCCGCGGGACAGGGACTCCTACGAGCAGTACTTC; CDR3 protein: CASSPRDRDSYEQYF
V gene: TRBV28; D gene: TRBD1; J gene: TRBJ1-1; clone size: .; CDR3 DNA: TGTGCCATCAGGGACAGGGGGATGAACACTGAAGCTTTCTTT; CDR3 protein: CAIRDRGMNTEAFF
V gene: TRBV5-1; D gene: TRBD2; J gene: TRBJ2-3; clone size: .; CDR3 DNA: TGCGCCAGCAGCTTGGTCCTAGCGGGGGTAACAGATACGCAGTATTTT; CDR3 protein: CASSLVLAGVTDTQYF
V gene: TRBV5-1; D gene: .; J gene: TRBJ2-6; clone size: .; CDR3 DNA: TGCGCCAGCAGCTTAGGGACTGTTGGGGCCAACGTCCTGACTTTC; CDR3 protein: CASSLGTVGANVLTF
V gene: TRBV10-2; D gene: TRBD1; J gene: TRBJ1-6; clone size: .; CDR3 DNA: TGCGCCAGCAGTGGGACGACAGGGGGTTGGGCTTCACCCCTCCACTTT; CDR3 protein: CASSGTTGGWASPLHF
V gene: TRBV3-1/TRBV3-2; D gene: TRBD1; J gene: TRBJ2-7; clone size: .; CDR3 DNA: TGTGCCAGCAGCCGGGACAGGTGGCTCGAGCAGTACTTC; CDR3 protein: CASSRDRWLEQYF
V gene: TRBV10-1; D gene: .; J gene: TRBJ1-2; clone size: .; CDR3 DNA: TGCGCCAGCAGTCGAGACAGAAGATATGGCTACACCTTC; CDR3 protein: CASSRDRRYGYTF
V gene: TRBV29-1; D gene: .; J gene: TRBJ2-7; clone size: few; CDR3 DNA: TGCAGCGTTGCTCACAGAGGGAGCCACGAGCAGTACTTC; CDR3 protein: CSVAHRGSHEQYF
V gene: TRBV19; D gene: .; J gene: TRBJ2-2; clone size: once; CDR3 DNA: TGTGCCAGTAGTAGCAACAGGGAAAGCACCGGGGAGCTGTTTTTT; CDR3 protein: CASSSNRESTGELFF
V gene: TRBV5-1; D gene: TRBD1; J gene: TRBJ2-2; clone size: .; CDR3 DNA: TGCGCCAGCAGCTCCTGGACAGGGACGGGCACCGGGGAGCTGTTTTTT; CDR3 protein: CASSSWTGTGTGELFF
V gene: TRBV6-2/TRBV6-3; D gene: .; J gene: TRBJ2-3; clone size: .; CDR3 DNA: TGTGCCAGCAGTTACGAATCTACGCAGTATTTT; CDR3 protein: CASSYESTQYF
V gene: TRBV28; D gene: TRBD1; J gene: TRBJ2-7; clone size: few; CDR3 DNA: TGTGCCAGCGCTCTGACAGGGGGCTACCTCGAGCAGTACTTC; CDR3 protein: CASALTGGYLEQYF
V gene: TRBV18; D gene: .; J gene: TRBJ1-5; clone size: .; CDR3 DNA: TGTGCCAGCTCACCATCTCCCGGAGGCAATCAGCCCCAGCATTTT; CDR3 protein: CASSPSPGGNQPQHF
V gene: TRBV21-1; D gene: .; J gene: TRBJ2-1; clone size: .; CDR3 DNA: TGTGCCAGCAGGAAGGCCAGCTATGAGCAGTTCTTC; CDR3 protein: CASRKASYEQFF
V gene: TRBV6-5; D gene: TRBD1; J gene: TRBJ1-5; clone size: .; CDR3 DNA: TGTGCCAGCAGTCGGGACAGGGGAGGGGGTCAGCCCCAGCATTTT; CDR3 protein: CASSRDRGGGQPQHF
V gene: TRBV27; D gene: .; J gene: TRBJ1-5; clone size: .; CDR3 DNA: TGTGCCAGCAGGGGAAGCAATCAGCCCCAGCATTTT; CDR3 protein: CASRGSNQPQHF
V gene: TRBV3-1/TRBV3-2; D gene: .; J gene: TRBJ2-7; clone size: .; CDR3 DNA: TGTGCCAGCAGCCCCCGACAGAACGAGCAGTACTTC; CDR3 protein: CASSPRQNEQYF
V gene: TRBV10-2; D gene: TRBD1; J gene: TRBJ1-1; clone size: .; CDR3 DNA: TGCGCCAGCAGTGGAGGGGGCTGGGCTGAAGCTTTCTTT; CDR3 protein: CASSGGGWAEAFF
V gene: TRBV7-2; D gene: .; J gene: TRBJ2-7; clone size: .; CDR3 DNA: TGTGCCAGCAGCTTAGAGCGAGTTTCCGAGCAGTACTTC; CDR3 protein: CASSLERVSEQYF
V gene: TRBV5-1; D gene: .; J gene: TRBJ1-3; clone size: .; CDR3 DNA: TGCGCCAGCAGCCCCGGGAGTCGTAGAAACACCATATATTTT; CDR3 protein: CASSPGSRRNTIYF
V gene: TRBV2; D gene: .; J gene: TRBJ2-3; clone size: .; CDR3 DNA: TGTGCCAGCCGGGACTTCACAGATACGCAGTATTTT; CDR3 protein: CASRDFTDTQYF
V gene: TRBV3-1/TRBV3-2; D gene: .; J gene: TRBJ2-3; clone size: .; CDR3 DNA: TGTGCCAGCAGCCAGCGGGCCCGGCCGGAGATGGATACGCAGTATTTT; CDR3 protein: CASSQRARPEMDTQYF
V gene: TRBV30; D gene: TRBD2; J gene: TRBJ2-3; clone size: once; CDR3 DNA: TGTGCCTGGAGTCGGCGACTAGCGGGGGGCACAGATACGCAGTATTTT; CDR3 protein: CAWSRRLAGGTDTQYF
V gene: TRBV7-3; D gene: .; J gene: TRBJ2-2; clone size: .; CDR3 DNA: TGTGCCAGCAGCGCGGACGGTAACACCGGGGAGCTGTTTTTT; CDR3 protein: CASSADGNTGELFF
V gene: TRBV19; D gene: TRBD1; J gene: TRBJ2-1; clone size: few; CDR3 DNA: TGTGCCAGTAGTATCCGGGACAGGGGAGGTCCGTTCTTC; CDR3 protein: CASSIRDRGGPFF
V gene: TRBV4-2; D gene: TRBD1; J gene: TRBJ2-2; clone size: .; CDR3 DNA: TGTGCCAGCAGCCAAGGACCTGGGACAGGGCCGAACACCGGGGAGCTGTTTTTT; CDR3 protein: CASSQGPGTGPNTGELFF
V gene: TRBV30; D gene: .; J gene: TRBJ1-2; clone size: once; CDR3 DNA: TGTGCCTGGAGCCGATCTCATGCTGGCTACACCTTC; CDR3 protein: CAWSRSHAGYTF
V gene: TRBV7-9; D gene: .; J gene: TRBJ1-6; clone size: .; CDR3 DNA: TGTGCCAGCAGCTTACCACAGGGTTATAATTCACCCCTCCACTTT; CDR3 protein: CASSLPQGYNSPLHF
V gene: TRBV7-3; D gene: .; J gene: TRBJ1-1; clone size: few; CDR3 DNA: TGTGCCAGCAGCTTAAATGCAGGGACGGGCACTGAAGCTTTCTTT; CDR3 protein: CASSLNAGTGTEAFF
V gene: TRBV5-1; D gene: .; J gene: TRBJ2-6; clone size: .; CDR3 DNA: TGCGCCAGCAGCTGGGCTCCGGGACCTCTCTCTGGGGCCAACGTCCTGACTTTC; CDR3 protein: CASSWAPGPLSGANVLTF
V gene: TRBV18; D gene: .; J gene: TRBJ2-1; clone size: .; CDR3 DNA: TGTGCCAGCTCACCACCGAGGGGAGGTCTTAACACTGAGCAGTTCTTC; CDR3 protein: CASSPPRGGLNTEQFF
V gene: TRBV2; D gene: TRBD1; J gene: TRBJ1-5; clone size: .; CDR3 DNA: TGTGCCAGCAGCCGGGACAGCGGACAGCCCCAGCATTTT; CDR3 protein: CASSRDSGQPQHF
V gene: TRBV7-2; D gene: TRBD2; J gene: TRBJ2-3; clone size: once; CDR3 DNA: TGTGCCAGCAGCTCGGGACTAGCGGGGGAGGCAGATACGCAGTATTTT; CDR3 protein: CASSSGLAGEADTQYF
V gene: TRBV5-1; D gene: .; J gene: TRBJ2-5; clone size: once; CDR3 DNA: TGCGCCAGCAGCTCCGGGGGTTTTGGGGAGACCCAGTACTTC; CDR3 protein: CASSSGGFGETQYF
V gene: TRBV7-6; D gene: .; J gene: TRBJ1-1; clone size: few; CDR3 DNA: TGTGCCAGCAGCTCCCCCCAGGGCGAAGCTTTCTTT; CDR3 protein: CASSSPQGEAFF